Below, one TCR beta chain is given with its context. What it recognizes is unknown. The CDR3 totals 12 residues. The ends lost 8 bases at V and 7 bases at J; junction bases unmatched: 4. CDR1 MNHNS and CDR2 SASEGT come from the germline V gene. These data come from a study of persistence of HIV-infected CD4 T cells. This nonspecific control used anti-CD3/anti-CD28 bead stimulation of CD4+ T cells. CD4+ T cells upregulating both CD40 ligand and CD69 were sorted as responding cells. Donors were HIV-1-infected adults who began suppressive ART during chronic infection. Stimulated PBMCs had first been depleted of CD8+ T cells. This was the immunoSEQ version 4 assay in survey mode. Genomic DNA was diluted to roughly 9.4 ng/uL, up to roughly 1 ug per sample. Produced via immunoSEQ multiplex PCR; TCRdb's table is partial and in-frame only. The data hold approximately 45,000 clones, with 88% observed a single time.

The V and J genes are TRBV6-1 and TRBJ2-4; 8 nucleotides line up with TRBD2. The source material was CD4+ T cells sorted from PBMCs after roughly 18-hour stimulation, sampled from a patient who received antiretroviral therapy. The source of this sequence is an adult woman with HIV who was CMV-seropositive. CDR3 in amino acids: CASAGGHNIQYF. In DNA, the CDR3 is TGTGCCAGCGCGGGGGGCCACAACATTCAGTACTTC.